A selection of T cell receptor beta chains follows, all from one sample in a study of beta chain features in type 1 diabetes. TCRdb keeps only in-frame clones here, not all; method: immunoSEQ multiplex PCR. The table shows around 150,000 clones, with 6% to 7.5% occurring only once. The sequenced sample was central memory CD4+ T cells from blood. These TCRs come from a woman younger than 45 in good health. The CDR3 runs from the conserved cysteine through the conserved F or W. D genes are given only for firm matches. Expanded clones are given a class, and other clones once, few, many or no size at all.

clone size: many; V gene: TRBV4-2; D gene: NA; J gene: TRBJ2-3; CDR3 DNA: TGTGCCAGCAGCCTCCAAAACCAGGGGACAGATACGCAGTATTTT; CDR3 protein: CASSLQNQGTDTQYF
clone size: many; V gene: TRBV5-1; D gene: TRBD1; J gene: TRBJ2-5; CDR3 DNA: TGCGCCAGCAGCCCGGGGACAGACCAAGAGACCCAGTACTTC; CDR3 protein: CASSPGTDQETQYF
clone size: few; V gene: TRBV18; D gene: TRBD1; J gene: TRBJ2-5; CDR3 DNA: TGTGCCAGCTCATCGACAGGGGGCCAGGAGACCCAGTACTTC; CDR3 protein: CASSSTGGQETQYF
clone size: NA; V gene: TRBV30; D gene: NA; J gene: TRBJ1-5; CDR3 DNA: TGTGCCTGGAGTGGGGTCGGCAGGGGCGATCAGCCCCAGCATTTT; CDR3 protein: CAWSGVGRGDQPQHF
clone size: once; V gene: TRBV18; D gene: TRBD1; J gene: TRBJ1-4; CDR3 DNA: TGTGCCAGCTCACCCAGGACAGGTGATAATGAAAAACTGTTTTTT; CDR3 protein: CASSPRTGDNEKLFF
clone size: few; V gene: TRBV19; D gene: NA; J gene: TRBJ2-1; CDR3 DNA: TGTGCCAGTAGTATAGGCGGTCTAGCGCTCCGAGCAGCCGAGCAGTTCTTC; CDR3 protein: CASSIGGLALRAAEQFF
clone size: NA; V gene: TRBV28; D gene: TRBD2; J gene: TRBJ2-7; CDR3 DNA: TGTGCCAGCAGCCCCACGGGAGTAGCGGGGCTGGGCGAGCAGTACTTC; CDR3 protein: CASSPTGVAGLGEQYF
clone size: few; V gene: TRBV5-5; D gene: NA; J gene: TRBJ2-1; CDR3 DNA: TGTGCCAGCAGCCTGGAAGGGACAACTTACAATGAGCAGTTCTTC; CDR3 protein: CASSLEGTTYNEQFF
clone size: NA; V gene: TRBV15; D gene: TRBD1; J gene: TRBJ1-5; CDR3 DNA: TGTGCCACCAGACAGGGGGCCCAGCCCCAGCATTTT; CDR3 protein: CATRQGAQPQHF
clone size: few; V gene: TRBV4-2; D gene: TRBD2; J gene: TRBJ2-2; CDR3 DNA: TGTGCCAGCAGCCAAGAAATGGCGGGAGGGCCCACCGGGGAGCTGTTTTTT; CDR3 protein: CASSQEMAGGPTGELFF
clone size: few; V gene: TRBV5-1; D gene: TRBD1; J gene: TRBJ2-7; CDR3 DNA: TGCGCCAGCAGCTTGGGGGGACAGGTTGGCGAGCAGTACTTC; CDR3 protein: CASSLGGQVGEQYF
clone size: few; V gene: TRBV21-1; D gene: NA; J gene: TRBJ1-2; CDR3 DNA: TGTGCCAGCAGCAAAGCATGTGACACCACTAACTATGGCTACACCTTC; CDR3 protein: CASSKACDTTNYGYTF
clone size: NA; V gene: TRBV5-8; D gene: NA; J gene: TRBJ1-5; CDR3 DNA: TGTGCCAGCAGCCAAGAATGGGACAACAATCAGCCCCAGCATTTT; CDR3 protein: CASSQEWDNNQPQHF
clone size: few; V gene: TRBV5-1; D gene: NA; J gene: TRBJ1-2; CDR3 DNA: TGCGCCAGCAGCTTGACAGGGTCCTATGGCTACACCTTC; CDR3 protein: CASSLTGSYGYTF
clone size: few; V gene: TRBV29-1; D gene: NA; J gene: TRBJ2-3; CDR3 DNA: TGCAGCGTTGAAGCGGTAGCTACCCCAGATACGCAGTATTTT; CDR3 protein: CSVEAVATPDTQYF
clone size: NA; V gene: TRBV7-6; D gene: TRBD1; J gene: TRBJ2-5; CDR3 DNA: TGTGCCAGCAGCTTAGTGACAGGGGGCGTAGAGACCCAGTACTTC; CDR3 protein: CASSLVTGGVETQYF
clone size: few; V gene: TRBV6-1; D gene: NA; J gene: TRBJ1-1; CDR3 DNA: TGTGCCATTATTAACAGGGAATCGAACACTGAAGCTTTCTTT; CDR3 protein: CAIINRESNTEAFF
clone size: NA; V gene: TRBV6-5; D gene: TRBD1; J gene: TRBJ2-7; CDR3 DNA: TGTGCCAGCAGTTACTCGGGACAGGAGACCTACGAGCAGTACTTC; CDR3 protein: CASSYSGQETYEQYF
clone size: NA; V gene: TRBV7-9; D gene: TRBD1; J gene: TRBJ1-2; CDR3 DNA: TGTGCCAGCAGCCTGGGGACAGGGGGCAACTATGGCTACACCTTC; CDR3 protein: CASSLGTGGNYGYTF
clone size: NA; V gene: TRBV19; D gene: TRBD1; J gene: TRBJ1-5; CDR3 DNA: TGTGCCAGTAGTGTTGGACAGGGGATTCAGCCCCAGCATTTT; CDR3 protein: CASSVGQGIQPQHF